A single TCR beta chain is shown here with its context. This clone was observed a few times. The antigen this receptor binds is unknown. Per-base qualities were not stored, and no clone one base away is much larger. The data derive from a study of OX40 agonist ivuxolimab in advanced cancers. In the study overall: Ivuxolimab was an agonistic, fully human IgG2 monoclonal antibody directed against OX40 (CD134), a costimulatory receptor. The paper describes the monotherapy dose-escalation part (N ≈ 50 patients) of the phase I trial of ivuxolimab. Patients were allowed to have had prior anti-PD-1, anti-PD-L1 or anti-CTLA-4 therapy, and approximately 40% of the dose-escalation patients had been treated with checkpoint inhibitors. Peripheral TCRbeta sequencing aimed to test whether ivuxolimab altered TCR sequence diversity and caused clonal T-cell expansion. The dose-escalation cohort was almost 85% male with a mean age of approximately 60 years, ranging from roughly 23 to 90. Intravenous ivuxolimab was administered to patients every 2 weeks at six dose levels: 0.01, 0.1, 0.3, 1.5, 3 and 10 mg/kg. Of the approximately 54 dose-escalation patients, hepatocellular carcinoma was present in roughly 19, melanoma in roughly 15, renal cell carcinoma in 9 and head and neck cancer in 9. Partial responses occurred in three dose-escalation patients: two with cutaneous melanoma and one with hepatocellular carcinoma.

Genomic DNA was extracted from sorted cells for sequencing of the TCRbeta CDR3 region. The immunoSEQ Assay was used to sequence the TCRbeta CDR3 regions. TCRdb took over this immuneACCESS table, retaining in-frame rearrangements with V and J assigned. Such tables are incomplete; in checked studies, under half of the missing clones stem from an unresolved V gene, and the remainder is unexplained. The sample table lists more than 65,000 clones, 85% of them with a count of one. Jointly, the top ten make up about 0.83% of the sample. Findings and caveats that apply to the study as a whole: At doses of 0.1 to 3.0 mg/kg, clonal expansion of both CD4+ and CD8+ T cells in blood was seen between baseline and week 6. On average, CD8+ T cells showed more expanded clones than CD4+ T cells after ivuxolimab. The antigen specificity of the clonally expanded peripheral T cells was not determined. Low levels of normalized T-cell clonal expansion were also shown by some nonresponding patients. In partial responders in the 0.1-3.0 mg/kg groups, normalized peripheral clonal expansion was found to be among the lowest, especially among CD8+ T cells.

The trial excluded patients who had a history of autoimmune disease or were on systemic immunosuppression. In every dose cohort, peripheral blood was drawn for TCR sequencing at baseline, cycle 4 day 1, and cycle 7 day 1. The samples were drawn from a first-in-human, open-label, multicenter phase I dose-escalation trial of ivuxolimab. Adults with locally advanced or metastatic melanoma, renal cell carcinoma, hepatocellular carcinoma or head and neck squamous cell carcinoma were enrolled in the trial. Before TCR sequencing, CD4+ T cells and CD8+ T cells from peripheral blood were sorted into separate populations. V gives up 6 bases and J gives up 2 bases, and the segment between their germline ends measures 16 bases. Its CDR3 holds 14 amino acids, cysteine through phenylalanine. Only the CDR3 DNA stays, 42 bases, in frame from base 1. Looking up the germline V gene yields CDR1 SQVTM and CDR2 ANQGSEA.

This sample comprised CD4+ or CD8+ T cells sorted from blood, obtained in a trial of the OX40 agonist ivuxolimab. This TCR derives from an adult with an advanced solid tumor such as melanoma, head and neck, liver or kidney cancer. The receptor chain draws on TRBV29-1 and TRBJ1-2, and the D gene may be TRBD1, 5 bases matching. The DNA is TGCAGCGTGGCCGGGGCGACGGAAAACTATGGCTACACCTTC. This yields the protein CSVAGATENYGYTF.